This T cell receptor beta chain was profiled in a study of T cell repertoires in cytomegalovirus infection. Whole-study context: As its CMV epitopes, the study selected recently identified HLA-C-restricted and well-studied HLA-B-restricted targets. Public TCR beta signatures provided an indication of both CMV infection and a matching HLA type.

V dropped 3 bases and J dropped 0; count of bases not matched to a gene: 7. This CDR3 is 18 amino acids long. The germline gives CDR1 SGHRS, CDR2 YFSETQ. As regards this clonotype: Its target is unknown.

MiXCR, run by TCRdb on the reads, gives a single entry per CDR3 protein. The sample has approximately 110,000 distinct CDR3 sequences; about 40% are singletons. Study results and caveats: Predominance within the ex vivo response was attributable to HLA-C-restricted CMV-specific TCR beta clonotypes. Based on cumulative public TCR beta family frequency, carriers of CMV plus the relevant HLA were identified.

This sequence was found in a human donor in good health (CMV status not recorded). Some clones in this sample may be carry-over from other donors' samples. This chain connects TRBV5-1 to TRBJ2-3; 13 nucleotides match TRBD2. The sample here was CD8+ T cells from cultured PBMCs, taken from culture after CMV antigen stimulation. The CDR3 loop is CASSSGLAGESSTDTQYF. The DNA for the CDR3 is TGCGCCAGCAGCTCAGGACTAGCGGGGGAATCTAGCACAGATACGCAGTATTTT. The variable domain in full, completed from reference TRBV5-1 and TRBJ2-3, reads KAGVTQTPRYLIKTRGQQVTLSCSPISGHRSVSWYQQTPGQGLQFLFEYFSETQRNKGNFPGRFSGRQFSNSRSEMNVSTLELGDSALYLCASSSGLAGESSTDTQYFGPGTRLTVL.